This T cell receptor (beta chain) was profiled in a study of cytomegalovirus exposure and HLA in healthy donors. Study-level information: Caucasian-associated ancestry cluster membership applied to around 80% of approximately 420 genotyped donors.

Note on this clone: Its specificity is unknown.

It was with 60 Vbeta and 13 Jbeta primers that the PCR ran. The protocol was immunoSEQ multiplex PCR, while the TCRdb copy is restricted to in-frame clones and leaves out a portion. The repertoire holds about 140,000 clones, around three quarters seen once, with about 3.4% in the top ten. The CDR3 runs to 14 residues. Germline V gene data show CDR1 as MDHEN and CDR2 as SYDVKM. The germline V and J ends were trimmed by 5 bases and 4 bases, with 12 bases remaining between them. Study results and caveats: Compared with the roughly 700-donor mean, an Asian-associated ancestry cluster reportedly had fewer N-insertions, according to a later analysis. Another analysis was done later, and it associated approximately 18,000 TCR beta sequences with HLA alleles at 0.05 false discovery rate. There were 160 or so TCR beta chains listed as cytomegalovirus-associated.

This TCR came from a male donor in good health and CMV-seronegative. Sequenced: PBMCs. The V and J genes are TRBV28 and TRBJ1-5, with D maybe TRBD1 (6 bases). The CDR3 loop is CASSAAGVNQPQHF. In DNA, the CDR3 is TGTGCCAGCAGTGCGGCAGGGGTTAATCAGCCCCAGCATTTT.